The TCR beta chain under discussion was sequenced for a study of blood T cell repertoires in COVID-19. About the research overall: T cells, B-cell-depleted T cells, or PBMCs provided the cDNA or gDNA that served as material.

The CDR3 covers 14 residues. Germline-derived CDR1 and CDR2 are MNHEY and SMNVEV (reference sequence). V was cut by 3 bases and J by 4 bases, with 11 bases left in between. In the original processing: Nucleated cell counts were estimated from reference gene primer amplification. The repertoire was sequenced with immunoSEQ multiplex PCR; TCRdb's copy has only in-frame clones and lacks some. The V and J calls and clone size were taken over from that table, and D and trimming were inferred from the DNA. The table has about 250,000 clones, about four fifths seen once. Sequenced sample: peripheral blood. The sequence was obtained from a man between 50 and 59 years old with active or convalescent COVID-19. The chain has TRBV27 and TRBJ2-3, with D possibly TRBD1 on 5 matching bases. As DNA, the CDR3 is TGTGCCAGCAGTTTTGGGCAGGGCCCAGATACGCAGTATTTT. This sequence encodes CASSFGQGPDTQYF.